The rows below give T cell receptor beta chains drawn from one sample of a study of T-cell reconstitution after alpha-beta-depleted transplantation in children. One entry per CDR3 protein results from TCRdb running MiXCR on the PCR reads. The profile shows 130,000 or so distinct CDR3 sequences, approximately 8.7% of them singletons. The starting material was PBMCs, mostly from graft donor cells, obtained 180 days after TCRalphabeta/CD19-depleted stem cell transplant. The receptor source for this set is a girl under three years old who had a stem cell transplant for combined immunodeficiency, so the T cells may come from the graft donor. The CDR3 runs from the conserved cysteine through the conserved F or W. Fields, in order: J gene, D gene, V gene, clone size, CDR3 length, CDR3 protein, CDR3 DNA. The D gene is left open where the match is weak. The size of a clone is reported for some rows only, either as once, few or many, or as a class for expanded clones.

TRBJ2-7,TRBD2,TRBV12-3/TRBV12-4,-,12,CASSLWGLAVYF,TGTGCCAGCAGTTTGTGGGGACTAGCCGTGTACTTC
TRBJ1-4,-,TRBV14,many,17,CASSQDRWGSWSEKLFF,TGTGCCAGCAGCCAAGATCGGTGGGGTAGTTGGAGTGAAAAACTGTTTTTT
TRBJ1-4,-,TRBV29-1,few,14,CSATAGGTNEKLFF,TGCAGCGCCACCGCGGGGGGAACTAATGAAAAACTGTTTTTT
TRBJ2-7,-,TRBV7-9,-,14,CASSLIRGGSEQYF,TGTGCCAGCAGCTTAATAAGGGGTGGGTCCGAGCAGTACTTC
TRBJ1-4,-,TRBV20-1,few,12,CSARGYREKLFF,TGCAGTGCTAGAGGTTATCGAGAAAAACTGTTTTTT
TRBJ1-5,-,TRBV11-2,-,18,CASSFSIGQTLSNQPQHF,TGTGCCAGCAGTTTTTCGATAGGGCAGACACTTAGCAATCAGCCCCAGCATTTT
TRBJ1-1,-,TRBV12-3/TRBV12-4,many,13,CASSLGGLREAFF,TGTGCCAGCAGTTTAGGGGGGCTTCGGGAAGCTTTCTTT
TRBJ2-7,-,TRBV9,few,14,CASSVAGWGGEQYF,TGTGCCAGCAGCGTAGCAGGGTGGGGTGGGGAGCAGTACTTC
TRBJ1-4,-,TRBV6-1,few,15,CASSRNRATNEKLFF,TGTGCCAGCAGTCGGAACCGTGCAACTAATGAAAAACTGTTTTTT
TRBJ1-2,-,TRBV5-1,-,15,CASSSGTAVNYGYTF,TGCGCCAGCAGCTCCGGGACCGCTGTTAACTATGGCTACACCTTC
TRBJ2-3,TRBD2,TRBV7-9,few,16,CASRPTWSGRGDTQYF,TGTGCCAGCAGGCCCACGTGGAGCGGGAGGGGAGATACGCAGTATTTT
TRBJ2-7,TRBD2,TRBV20-1,-,13,CSAGTSGGYEQYF,TGCAGTGCGGGGACTAGCGGGGGGTACGAGCAGTACTTC
TRBJ2-6,-,TRBV7-9,few,17,CASSPRQGGSGANVLTF,TGTGCCAGCAGCCCCCGCCAGGGAGGATCTGGGGCCAACGTCCTGACTTTC
TRBJ2-3,-,TRBV21-1,-,18,CASSTANSDSPGTDTQYF,TGTGCCAGCAGCACCGCTAATTCGGACAGTCCAGGGACAGATACGCAGTATTTT
TRBJ2-7,TRBD2,TRBV20-1,-,13,CSAPGQGGYEQYF,TGCAGTGCTCCAGGCCAGGGAGGGTACGAGCAGTACTTC
TRBJ2-7,-,TRBV20-1,many,13,CSARGQVDYEQYF,TGCAGTGCTAGGGGGCAGGTAGACTACGAGCAGTACTTC
TRBJ2-3,-,TRBV9,few,15,CASSVAGTPTNTQYF,TGTGCCAGCAGCGTAGCAGGGACCCCAACAAATACGCAGTATTTT
TRBJ1-2,-,TRBV7-9,-,15,CASSLIGRPGYGYTF,TGTGCCAGCAGCTTAATTGGGCGACCCGGCTATGGCTACACCTTC
TRBJ2-7,-,TRBV12-3/TRBV12-4,few,13,CASSFRTVGEQYF,TGTGCCAGCAGTTTCCGGACAGTCGGCGAGCAGTACTTC
TRBJ2-2,-,TRBV6-4,few,17,CASSHSLLLQLTGELFF,TGTGCCAGCAGCCACTCCCTCCTCCTCCAGCTCACCGGGGAGCTGTTTTTT
TRBJ1-2,TRBD1,TRBV20-1,-,15,CSARKAGGTERGYTF,TGCAGTGCTAGAAAGGCAGGGGGTACGGAGCGGGGCTACACCTTC